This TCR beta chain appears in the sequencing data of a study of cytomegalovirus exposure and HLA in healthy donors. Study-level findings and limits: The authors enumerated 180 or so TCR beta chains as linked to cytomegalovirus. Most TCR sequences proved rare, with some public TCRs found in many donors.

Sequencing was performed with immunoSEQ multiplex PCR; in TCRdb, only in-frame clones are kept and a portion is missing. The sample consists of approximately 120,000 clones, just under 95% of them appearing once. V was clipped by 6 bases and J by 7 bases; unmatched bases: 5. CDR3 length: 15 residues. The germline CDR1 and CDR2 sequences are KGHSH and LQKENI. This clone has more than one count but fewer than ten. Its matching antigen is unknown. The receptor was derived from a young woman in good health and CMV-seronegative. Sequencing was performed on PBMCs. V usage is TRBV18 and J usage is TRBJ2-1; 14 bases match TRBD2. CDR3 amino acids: CASSPTSGGANEQFF. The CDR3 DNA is TGTGCCAGCTCCCCGACTAGCGGGGGGGCGAATGAGCAGTTCTTC.